This TCR beta chain was sequenced for a study of T-cell memory formation after mild COVID-19 (dated by TCRdb to about 2021). Regarding the complete study: TCR sequence clusters from the two donors were found to be largely donor specific. In a couple of donors, T-cell clones that expanded and contracted after mild COVID-19 were followed by sequencing TCRalpha and TCRbeta repertoires longitudinally. Two young, previously healthy adult volunteers made up the cohort, one male and one female. Points the paper makes about the study in general: Some responding clones were detected in pre-infection memory, which suggested that pre-existing cross-reactive memory T cells had joined the SARS-CoV-2 response. Contracting CD4+ clones appeared mostly in the CM and EM memory subsets, whereas CD8+ clones were enriched in EMRA. The study covered only a couple of mild cases, and larger cohorts including severe cases with pre-infection samples were considered necessary. SARS-CoV-2 specificity was not confirmed for the second-wave clones peaking on day 37. Clones contracting from day 15 to 85 had balanced CD4/CD8 phenotypes, while a second wave expanding from day 15 to 37 was biased towards CD4+.

As for this clonotype: Its target antigen remains unknown. Base qualities are not recorded, but no much larger clone differs from it by a single base.

From a lookup of the germline V gene (reference sequence), CDR1 and CDR2 are SEHNR and FQNEAQ. For this chain, trimming is 2 bases at the V end and 3 bases at the J end, and the number of junction bases without a gene match is 9. The CDR3 spans 19 residues, from the cysteine through the phenylalanine. Solely the CDR3 DNA is kept, with 57 bases framed from the first base. Ficoll-Paque density gradient centrifugation was used to isolate PBMCs. The instrument was an Illumina NovaSeq 6000. cDNA libraries for TCRalpha and TCRbeta were prepared by 5'RACE using constant-segment primers, with sample barcodes and unique molecular identifiers added. RNA was extracted from every sample with Trizol reagent. The libraries were amplified in two PCR steps, and the second step added a second sample barcode and Illumina TruSeq adapters. Sequencing of libraries was performed on an Illumina NovaSeq with 2 x 150 bp paired-end reads. On the authors' methods: Reads were demultiplexed and collapsed into UMI-guided consensus sequences with migec v1.2.7. With mixcr v2.1.11, UMI consensuses were aligned to TRA and TRB V and J templates and assembled into clonotypes. Clonotypes were classified as expanded or contracted when called significant by both edgeR and NoisET, with noise models trained on biological replicates. edgeR calls used a false discovery rate-adjusted p below 0.01 and a log2 fold-change threshold of 1. As an exploratory analysis of dynamics, max-normalized trajectories of the 1000 most abundant clonotypes were examined by PCA with hierarchical clustering. Separately sequenced CD4+ and CD8+ repertoires were used to assign the CD4 or CD8 phenotype of responding clones. TCRdb applied fastp at Q25 and MiXCR to the public reads, then kept only in-frame beta chains. Each CDR3 protein appears once, grouped with its most common genes and DNA. TCRdb's processing, not the study's, gives the V and J calls here. In this sample the table shows approximately 65,000 distinct CDR3 sequences, about a tenth of which occur a single time. Of the sample, around 1.1% falls within the top ten clones.

Sequenced material: PBMCs or a T cell subset sorted from them (not recorded which). The source of this sequence is a man aged 18-30 years who had mild COVID-19 (a few samples of this study predate the infection). The sample titles of this study are shuffled in the database, so cell type and time point are left out; the donor was told from shared clones. The rearranged chain carries TRBV7-9 and TRBJ2-5; the junction holds 16 bases that match TRBD2. The CDR3 in this case is CASSLSPGLAGGQEETQYF. The bases read TGTGCCAGCAGCTTATCTCCGGGACTAGCGGGGGGGCAAGAAGAGACCCAGTACTTC.